This entry lists 27 T cell receptor beta chains sequenced from one sample in a study of CD8+ T cells in alopecia areata. Once RNA had been extracted, it was reverse transcribed into cDNA to act as the sequencing template. TCRdb keeps only in-frame clones here, not all; method: immunoSEQ multiplex PCR. In the table there are over 95,000 clones, around 60% of which are singletons. Treatment of the sample: oral pan-JAK inhibitor, 5-10 mg twice daily. Sample: CD8+ T cells sorted from blood, taken at week 4, from a patient treated with tofacitinib. The receptor source for this set is a human donor with alopecia areata.

The rearrangement links TRBV13 to TRBJ2-7; D assignment may be TRBD1 or TRBD2 (7 bases each). Between the trimmed V and J ends, which lost 5 bases and 4 bases, there was a span of 9 bases. The CDR3 consists of 12 residues. Looked up from germline, CDR1 is PRHDT and CDR2 is FYEKMQ (reference sequence). Here the CDR3 reads CASSQGGYEQYF. The CDR3 DNA follows: TGTGCCAGCAGCCAGGGGGGGTACGAGCAGTACTTC. Using reference TRBV13 and TRBJ2-7 for the parts outside the CDR3, the full variable domain is AAGVIQSPRHLIKEKRETATLKCYPIPRHDTVYWYQQGPGQDPQFLISFYEKMQSDKGSIPDRFSAQQFSDYHSELNMSSLELGDSALYFCASSQGGYEQYFGPGTRLTVT.

J is TRBJ2-7 and V is TRBV27; no reliable D call. Trimming took 2 bases from V and 0 from J, leaving 5 bases between them. This CDR3 has 13 residues. CDR1 MNHEY and CDR2 SMNVEV come from the germline V gene (reference sequence). In nucleotides, the CDR3 is TGTGCCAGCAGTTTAGGTCCCTCCTACGAGCAGTACTTC. This encodes CASSLGPSYEQYF.

This clone was recorded a few times. The rearrangement joins TRBV28 to TRBJ1-5, with a weak D call TRBD1 (5 bases). The germline CDR1 and CDR2 sequences are MDHEN and SYDVKM. The CDR3 has 16 residues. V lost 6 bases and J 2 bases, leaving 17 bases between the germline ends. DNA of the CDR3: TGTGCCAGCAGCATGAGCATCGGGGACGGCAATCAGCCCCAGCATTTT. It encodes CASSMSIGDGNQPQHF.

This chain links TRBV7-2 with TRBJ2-1; 7 bases align to TRBD2. V shed 5 bases, J shed 8 bases, and the junction held 9 bases outside the gene matches. Germline-derived CDR1 and CDR2 are SGHTA and FQGNSA. The CDR3 is 14 residues long. The CDR3 sequence: CASSPRTSIDEQFF. The CDR3 bases are TGTGCCAGCAGCCCTAGGACTAGTATCGATGAGCAGTTCTTC. Looking up the rest from reference TRBV7-2 and TRBJ2-1 gives the full variable domain: GAGVSQSPSNKVTEKGKDVELRCDPISGHTALYWYRQSLGQGLEFLIYFQGNSAPDKSGLPSDRFSAERTGGSVSTLTIQRTQQEDSAVYLCASSPRTSIDEQFFGPGTRLTVL.

The chain links TRBV7-9 to TRBJ2-7; 8 bases agree with TRBD2. This CDR3 region has 15 residues. V lost 1 base, J lost 1 base, and 3 bases stayed unmatched. Germline V gene data show CDR1 as SEHNR and CDR2 as FQNEAQ (reference sequence). The CDR3 region has the DNA TGTGCCAGCAGCTTAGTAGCGGGAACGTCCTACGAGCAGTACTTC. Translation gives CASSLVAGTSYEQYF.

This rearrangement joins TRBV28 to TRBJ2-4, with TRBD1 matching over 10 bases. The V segment lost 8 bases and the J segment 8 bases; nucleotides outside the gene matches: 9. CDR3 length: 14 amino acids. The germline gives CDR1 MDHEN, CDR2 SYDVKM. Here the CDR3 reads CASGTSGTGDIQYF. CDR3 bases: TGTGCCAGCGGCACTTCCGGGACAGGGGACATTCAGTACTTC.

A remark on this clone: The likely explanation is a read error, given a far larger clone one base away. Different DNA sequences within this sample yield the same CDR3. The chain recombines TRBV7-3 with TRBJ1-1; 10 nucleotides line up with TRBD1. Germline CDR1 is SGHTA and CDR2 is FQGTGA. The CDR3 runs 16 residues. J was trimmed by 7 bases and V by 5 bases; bases with no gene match: 13. This CDR3 is CASSQEFGDRGYEAFF. Here the CDR3 DNA reads TGTGCCAGCAGCCAAGAATTTGGGGACAGGGGTTATGAAGCTTTCTTT.

The chain is built from TRBV19 and TRBJ1-1; D is unclear. Germline CDR1 is LNHDA and CDR2 is SQIVND (reference sequence). The CDR3 length is 12 residues. The V end was cut by 5 bases, the J end by 6 bases, with 10 bases between. The CDR3 region has the DNA TGTGCCAGTAGTCTAGGACCGTCTGAAGCTTTCTTT. Its translation is CASSLGPSEAFF.

The chain couples TRBV7-9 to TRBJ1-1; the D is unclear. V was trimmed by 0 bases and J by 4 bases, leaving 12 bases between them. The CDR3 is 15 amino acids. Germline V CDR1 and CDR2: SEHNR, FQNEAQ (reference sequence). The CDR3 DNA reads TGTGCCAGCAGCTTAGCGTTAGGTCAAGTCACTGAAGCTTTCTTT. It encodes CASSLALGQVTEAFF.

The CDR3 sequence is CASSGAGQGATTYNSPLHF. CDR3 coding DNA: TGCGCCAGCAGCGGGGCCGGACAGGGGGCCACAACCTATAATTCACCCCTCCACTTT. V usage is TRBV5-1 and J usage is TRBJ1-6; 11 bases map to TRBD1. Germline-derived CDR1 and CDR2 are SGHRS and YFSETQ. The trim removed 4 bases at V and 2 bases at J, leaving 11 bases unmatched. This CDR3 is built from 19 residues.

On this clone itself: Additional DNA sequences in this sample encode the identical CDR3. V gene TRBV30 combines with J gene TRBJ1-1; tentatively, D is TRBD1 (5 bases). The CDR3 totals 11 residues. Germline CDR1 and CDR2: GTSNPN and SVGIG (reference sequence). The V and J ends lost 2 bases and 6 bases respectively, with 7 bases between them. The chain's CDR3 is CAWSWGAEAFF. CDR3 bases: TGTGCCTGGAGTTGGGGGGCTGAAGCTTTCTTT.

The rearrangement uses TRBV7-2 and TRBJ2-1; TRBD2 is a possible D gene (6 bases). This CDR3 region has 15 residues. The germline V and J ends were trimmed by 4 bases and 0 bases, with 10 bases remaining between them. Germline V gene data show CDR1 as SGHTA and CDR2 as FQGNSA. CDR3 in DNA: TGTGCCAGCAGCTCCAGCGGGTTCTCCTACAATGAGCAGTTCTTC. It yields the protein CASSSSGFSYNEQFF.

CDR3 DNA: TGTGCCAGCAGTATTAGGGGAGTATACAATGAGCAGTTCTTC. Residues: CASSIRGVYNEQFF. The chain carries TRBV28 and TRBJ2-1; D possibly uses TRBD1 or TRBD2 (5 bases each). V was clipped by 5 bases and J by 4 bases, with 12 bases between them. Germline lookup yields CDR1 MDHEN and CDR2 SYDVKM. The length of the CDR3 is 14 residues.

This chain uses TRBV9 with TRBJ1-6, with D uncertain. The CDR3 has 18 residues. The V and J ends lost 3 bases and 0 bases respectively, with 16 bases between them. The V gene's germline CDR1 is SGDLS and CDR2 YYNGEE. CDR3 region: CASSATGPFSSYNSPLHF. The CDR3 DNA is TGTGCCAGCAGCGCAACCGGGCCGTTCTCCTCCTATAATTCACCCCTCCACTTT.

The chain combines TRBV27 with TRBJ2-1; no firm D call. From germline, CDR1 is MNHEY and CDR2 SMNVEV (reference sequence). This CDR3 spans 14 amino acids. V was trimmed by 8 bases and J by 2 bases, leaving 13 bases between them. DNA of the CDR3: TGTGCCAGCTGTCCTGGGTCAACCTACAATGAGCAGTTCTTC. This codes for CASCPGSTYNEQFF.

This clone was found a few times. This chain joins TRBV2 and TRBJ2-3; 12 bases agree with TRBD2. From germline, CDR1 is SNHLY and CDR2 FYNNEI. The CDR3 loop spans 16 amino acids. The V segment lost 6 bases and the J segment 4 bases; nucleotides outside the gene matches: 8. The CDR3 DNA follows: TGTGCCAGCAGCGGACCTAGCGGGAGGGCTTCAGATACGCAGTATTTT. Encoded protein: CASSGPSGRASDTQYF.

The gene calls are TRBV29-1 and TRBJ2-1; a weak D match, TRBD1 (6 bases). The V gene lost 6 bases and the J gene lost 0 bases, with 12 bases spanning the gap. This CDR3 is built from 14 residues. Germline V gene sequence: CDR1 SQVTM, CDR2 ANQGSEA. The CDR3 protein is CSVARGSSYNEQFF. The CDR3 nucleotides are TGCAGCGTCGCCAGGGGAAGCTCCTACAATGAGCAGTTCTTC.

The chain is built from TRBV5-1 and TRBJ2-1; D gene ambiguous. V was shortened by 5 bases and J by 6 bases, with 9 bases between the two germline ends. Germline values: CDR1 SGHRS, CDR2 YFSETQ. The CDR3 spans 12 residues. This chain's CDR3 is CASRMVSNEQFF. CDR3 DNA sequence: TGCGCCAGCAGGATGGTTAGCAATGAGCAGTTCTTC.

This sequence joins TRBV6-5 and TRBJ2-7; D is uncertain. The CDR3 extends over 15 amino acids. CDR1 is MNHEY, CDR2 SVGAGI, per germline. The V gene lost 6 bases and the J gene lost 0 bases, with 15 bases spanning the gap. In DNA, the CDR3 is TGTGCCAGCAGCAGAATGCCAGGATTCTCCTACGAGCAGTACTTC. Encoded protein: CASSRMPGFSYEQYF.

V is TRBV29-1 and J is TRBJ2-7, with D possibly being TRBD2 (5 bases). V dropped 3 bases and J dropped 5 bases, with 17 bases sitting between them. The CDR3 runs to 14 residues. CDR1 is SQVTM, CDR2 ANQGSEA, per germline. The chain's CDR3 is CSVEMVGVQNEQYF. CDR3 bases: TGCAGCGTTGAGATGGTGGGAGTTCAGAACGAGCAGTACTTC.

Details on this clone: The junction departs from the called germline gene at one end, perhaps through a read error. This sequence joins TRBV30 and TRBJ2-1; the match to TRBD2 covers 12 bases. The CDR3 contains 13 residues. The germline CDR1 and CDR2 sequences are GTSNPN and SVGIG (reference sequence). CDR3 bases: TGTGCCCGGAGGACTAGCGGGATAGATGAGCAGTTCTTC. It specifies CARRTSGIDEQFF.

This clone was counted a few times. The V gene is TRBV9, the J gene TRBJ2-3; TRBD1 matches at 11 bases. Trimming at V came to 3 bases and at J to 4 bases, leaving 7 bases not matched to a gene. Germline assignment: CDR1 SGDLS and CDR2 YYNGEE. This CDR3 contains 16 residues. Here the CDR3 reads CASSAGWTGGADTQYF. For the CDR3, the DNA is TGTGCCAGCAGCGCGGGGTGGACAGGGGGCGCAGATACGCAGTATTTT.

This clone turned up a few times. This chain links TRBV30 with TRBJ1-5; possibly TRBD1 for D (6 bases). The CDR3 covers 17 residues. Germline-derived CDR1 and CDR2 are GTSNPN and SVGIG (reference sequence). Trimming pared 3 bases from V and 0 bases from J, leaving 18 bases between. Here the CDR3 reads CAWRKETGESSNQPQHF. The CDR3 DNA is TGTGCCTGGAGAAAAGAGACAGGTGAATCTAGCAATCAGCCCCAGCATTTT. Full variable domain (missing parts from reference TRBV30 and TRBJ1-5): SQTIHQWPATLVQPVGSPLSLECTVEGTSNPNLYWYRQAAGRGLQLLFYSVGIGQISSEVPQNLSASRPQDRQFILSSKKLLLSDSGFYLCAWRKETGESSNQPQHFGDGTRLSIL.

This chain uses TRBV14 with TRBJ2-1, with D hard to call. Germline CDR1 and CDR2: SGHDN and FVKESK. CDR3 length: 18 residues. V lost 4 bases to trimming and J lost 0 bases, with 19 bases between them. The CDR3 coding sequence is TGTGCCAGCAGCCTAGACGTCGGCGGACCGAGCTCCTACAATGAGCAGTTCTTC. The encoded protein is CASSLDVGGPSSYNEQFF.

This clone was observed a handful of times. The rearrangement uses TRBV30 and TRBJ1-1; D is unclear. There are 13 residues in the CDR3. The germline V gene has CDR1 GTSNPN and CDR2 SVGIG (reference sequence). The germline V and J ends were trimmed by 2 bases and 5 bases, with 12 bases remaining between them. CDR3 loop: CAWSSSVGTEAFF. The CDR3 coding sequence is TGTGCCTGGAGTTCCAGCGTTGGAACTGAAGCTTTCTTT.

Here the CDR3 reads CASSPRRGYGYTF. The CDR3 DNA follows: TGTGCCAGCAGCCCCCGCAGGGGTTATGGCTACACCTTC. The chain has TRBV5-4 and TRBJ1-2; tentative D call: TRBD1 (6 bases). Between the trimmed V and J ends, which lost 4 bases and 5 bases, there was a span of 12 bases. Germline assignment: CDR1 SGHNT and CDR2 YYREEE (reference sequence). This CDR3 comprises 13 residues. Together with reference TRBV5-4 and TRBJ1-2, the CDR3 gives the full variable domain: ETGVTQSPTHLIKTRGQQVTLRCSSQSGHNTVSWYQQALGQGPQFIFQYYREEENGRGNFPPRFSGLQFPNYSSELNVNALELDDSALYLCASSPRRGYGYTFGSGTRLTVV.

The chain couples TRBV15 to TRBJ2-7, with TRBD1 identical over 9 bases. This CDR3 has 13 amino acids. The V gene's germline CDR1 is LNHNV and CDR2 YYDKDF (reference sequence). V lost 1 base and J lost 7; bases outside the gene matches: 2. The CDR3 DNA sequence: TGTGCCACCAGCAGAGGGACAGGGGTTGAGCAGTACTTC. This encodes CATSRGTGVEQYF.